This T cell receptor (beta chain) was captured in a study of shared clonotypes between healthy human individuals. The CDR3 has 18 residues. Germline V gene lookup returns CDR1 MGHDK and CDR2 SYGVNS. Trimming left V 2 bases short and J 0 bases short, with 17 bases between. Splitting of CD4+ cells produced CD45RA+ naive and CD45RA-negative memory subsets. Original data processing: Junction-only immunoSEQ data arrived without quality scores, meaning filtering differed. Using immunoSEQ multiplex PCR, the repertoire was profiled, and TCRdb retains in-frame clones only, with some absent. That table furnishes V, J and clone size, whereas the DNA furnished D and trimming. The sample lists some 500,000 clones, 90% to 96% occurring once.

The sequence derives from a woman in her thirties in good health. This chain connects TRBV25-1 to TRBJ2-1; D gene ambiguous. Sequencing used naive CD4+ T cells sorted from blood. Subset: CD45RA+ positively selected. The CDR3 here is CASSEERSAPSSYNEQFF. DNA for the CDR3: TGTGCCAGCAGTGAAGAGAGATCAGCTCCTAGCTCCTACAATGAGCAGTTCTTC. Looking up the rest from reference TRBV25-1 and TRBJ2-1 gives the full variable domain: EADIYQTPRYLVIGTGKKITLECSQTMGHDKMYWYQQDPGMELHLIHYSYGVNSTEKGDLSSESTVSRIRTEHFPLTLESARPSHTSQYLCASSEERSAPSSYNEQFFGPGTRLTVL.